This TCR beta chain was sequenced in a study of regulatory T cells in long-lasting Graves disease. Stated time point: newly diagnosed GD, antithyroid drugs for less than 3 months. The TCR library was prepared using RNA isolated from PBMCs. Study outcomes and limitations: Repertoires from persistent disease leaned toward TRBV28, TRBJ1-2 and TRBJ2-5.

Germline CDR1 SGDLS, CDR2 YYNGEE. The CDR3 consists of 17 residues. The V end was cut by 3 bases, the J end by 0 bases, with 15 bases between. In this sample, this clonotype turned up a few times. Its antigen is not identified. Through Arm-PCR of CDR3 regions and iRepertoire HTBI primers, TCR beta libraries were built. TCRdb re-called the multiplex PCR reads through MiXCR, storing one row per CDR3 protein. The sample records around 250,000 distinct CDR3 sequences, about 17% being singletons. This sample was shared with a second study, whose subject was T cells in Graves' hyperthyroidism and ophthalmopathy. That investigation notes: Blood held most thyroid clonotypes expanded above 0.001 frequency.

This TCR was recovered from a woman between 25 and 40 years old with Graves disease. This chain connects TRBV9 to TRBJ2-2; D not certain. The sequencing here drew on peripheral blood mononuclear cells (PBMCs), taken at new diagnosis, from a patient treated with antithyroid drugs. The CDR3, as DNA: TGTGCCAGCAGCGACCCGTTGGGCCGAGCGAACACCGGGGAGCTGTTTTTT. The encoded protein is CASSDPLGRANTGELFF.